These 26 T cell receptor beta chains came from one sample sequenced in a study of blood T cell repertoires in COVID-19. The method was immunoSEQ multiplex PCR; TCRdb's version includes in-frame clones alone and lacks a portion of them. The profile shows 180,000 or so clones, around 87% of them singletons. The sequenced material came from peripheral blood. These receptor sequences come from a middle-aged man with active or convalescent COVID-19.

The chain links TRBV7-3 to TRBJ1-3; D is perhaps TRBD1 (5 bases). The CDR3 consists of 16 residues. Trimming shortened V by 4 bases and J by 3 bases, and 16 bases separated the two germline ends. Germline values: CDR1 SGHTA, CDR2 FQGTGA. The CDR3 reads CASSSDSPGDGNTIYF. As DNA, the CDR3 is TGTGCCAGCAGCTCCGACTCTCCGGGGGATGGAAACACCATATATTTT.

V and J are TRBV5-1 and TRBJ2-3, with 10 positions matching TRBD2. Looked up from germline, CDR1 is SGHRS and CDR2 is YFSETQ. The trim removed 3 bases at V and 0 bases at J, leaving 10 bases unmatched. This CDR3 region has 18 residues. CDR3 residues: CASSSQRGGSYSTDTQYF. DNA for the CDR3: TGCGCCAGCAGCTCGCAGCGGGGGGGTTCTTATAGCACAGATACGCAGTATTTT.

This sequence joins TRBV6-6 and TRBJ1-4, with TRBD1 matching over 7 bases. The CDR3 is made up of 14 amino acids. Looked up from germline, CDR1 is MNHNY and CDR2 is SVGAGI (reference sequence). With V trimmed by 4 bases and J by 4 bases, 3 bases remained unmatched. The CDR3 loop is CASSSGQLNEKLFF. In DNA, the CDR3 is TGTGCCAGCAGTTCGGGACAGCTTAATGAAAAACTGTTTTTT.

This sequence joins TRBV3-1 (or the pseudogene TRBV3-2) and TRBJ2-5, with 8 bases that match TRBD2. Germline V gene data show CDR1 as LGHDT and CDR2 as YNNKEL (reference sequence). This CDR3 has 14 amino acids. The trim removed 2 bases at V and 3 bases at J, leaving 2 bases unmatched. For the CDR3, the DNA is TGTGCCAGCAGCCAATCAGCGGGGGAAGAGACCCAGTACTTC. This gives the protein CASSQSAGEETQYF.

In this sample, this clone turned up once. The chain employs TRBV5-3 and TRBJ1-5, with TRBD1 as a possible D gene (5 bases). TRBV5-3 is identified as an open reading frame with a role that is uncertain. CDR3 length: 15 amino acids. Trimming left V 5 bases short and J 5 bases short, with 17 bases between. The CDR3 reads CARSPAPRGDQPQHF. Here the CDR3 DNA reads TGTGCCAGAAGTCCGGCCCCAAGGGGTGATCAGCCCCAGCATTTT.

The V call is TRBV19, the J call TRBJ1-5; D is ambiguous. The CDR3 consists of 14 residues. Germline lookup yields CDR1 LNHDA and CDR2 SQIVND (reference sequence). Between the trimmed V and J ends, which lost 7 bases and 1 base, there was a span of 11 bases. CDR3: CASKEASSNQPQHF. Written as DNA, the CDR3 is TGTGCCAGTAAAGAGGCAAGCAGCAATCAGCCCCAGCATTTT.

The genes are TRBV7-8 and TRBJ2-7, with a tentative D call TRBD2 (6 bases). The CDR3 extends over 14 amino acids. The germline V gene has CDR1 SGHVS and CDR2 FQNEAQ. V was cut by 1 base and J by 4 bases, with 11 bases left in between. The CDR3 reads CASSLGWGVYEQYF. Written as DNA, the CDR3 is TGTGCCAGCAGCTTAGGGTGGGGGGTTTACGAGCAGTACTTC. The whole variable domain, filled in from reference TRBV7-8 and TRBJ2-7, reads GAGVSQSPRYKVAKRGQDVALRCDPISGHVSLFWYQQALGQGPEFLTYFQNEAQLDKSGLPSDRFFAERPEGSVSTLKIQRTQQEDSAVYLCASSLGWGVYEQYFGPGTRLTVT.

The count of this clone is one. The chain uses TRBV5-1 and TRBJ2-3; 11 nucleotides agree with TRBD2. Germline CDR1 reads SGHRS; CDR2 reads YFSETQ. Trimming took 0 bases from V and 0 from J; bases not matched to a gene: 3. The CDR3 consists of 17 residues. This CDR3 reads CASSLASGGFSTDTQYF. In nucleotides, the CDR3 is TGCGCCAGCAGCTTGGCTAGCGGGGGGTTTAGCACAGATACGCAGTATTTT.

This clone was found once. V gene TRBV5-1 combines with J gene TRBJ1-1; tentatively, D is TRBD1 (6 bases). The ends were cut back, 1 base at V and 0 bases at J, with 13 bases in the middle. The CDR3 is 16 amino acids. CDR1 and CDR2 from the germline V gene are SGHRS and YFSETQ. The CDR3, as DNA: TGCGCCAGCAGCTTGCACAGGGCCCCCATGAACACTGAAGCTTTCTTT. Its protein is CASSLHRAPMNTEAFF.

On this clone itself: One end of the junction does not line up with germline, which may come from a read error. CDR3 bases: TGTGCTAGCAGCTTAGGACTAGCGGGGATTGATACGCAGTATTTT. As protein: CASSLGLAGIDTQYF. V and J are TRBV7-7 and TRBJ2-3; 12 bases line up with TRBD2. Germline V lookup: CDR1 SSHAT, CDR2 FNYEAQ (reference sequence). This CDR3 has 15 amino acids.

The CDR3 is CASSPGSGRKSGNTIYF. For the CDR3, the DNA is TGCGCCAGCAGCCCCGGGAGTGGTCGCAAGTCTGGAAACACCATATATTTT. This chain joins TRBV5-1 and TRBJ1-3; D remains unclear. V was clipped by 4 bases and J by 1 base, with 18 bases between them. The CDR3 runs 17 residues. CDR1 and CDR2 (germline): SGHRS, YFSETQ.

CDR3 loop: CASTGLQNTEAFF. In DNA form, the CDR3 reads TGTGCCAGTACGGGACTCCAGAACACTGAAGCTTTCTTT. V gene TRBV6-5 combines with J gene TRBJ1-1, with D perhaps TRBD1 (5 bases). CDR1 MNHEY and CDR2 SVGAGI come from the germline V gene. This CDR3 has 13 residues. The V gene lost 9 bases and the J gene lost 1 base, with 12 bases spanning the gap.

V is TRBV25-1 and J is TRBJ2-3; 7 bases map to TRBD1. Per the germline V gene, CDR1 is MGHDK and CDR2 is SYGVNS. J was trimmed by 2 bases and V by 4 bases; bases with no gene match: 15. The CDR3 is 18 amino acids. CDR3 sequence reads: CASSGDFRDRSFTDTQYF. CDR3 in DNA: TGTGCCAGCAGTGGAGACTTCCGGGACAGAAGTTTCACAGATACGCAGTATTTT.

The V and J genes are TRBV24-1 and TRBJ1-1; D remains unclear. V lost 10 bases to trimming and J lost 11 bases, with 10 bases between them. The length of the CDR3 is 9 residues. Germline CDR1 reads KGHDR; CDR2 reads SFDVKD. CDR3 sequence reads: CATDLRAFF. In DNA form, the CDR3 reads TGTGCCACGGATTTGCGGGCTTTCTTT.

The genes are TRBV27 and TRBJ2-7, with D possibly TRBD1 on 7 matching bases. The CDR3 covers 14 residues. Germline CDR1 reads MNHEY; CDR2 reads SMNVEV (reference sequence). V was clipped by 6 bases and J by 1 base, with 13 bases between them. The CDR3 loop is CASRRDSPSYEQYF. DNA of the CDR3: TGTGCCAGCAGGCGGGACAGCCCTTCCTACGAGCAGTACTTC.

This clone was observed a single time. The chain couples TRBV2 to TRBJ2-6; 10 bases are shared with TRBD1. Germline CDR1 is SNHLY and CDR2 is FYNNEI. J was trimmed by 4 bases and V by 8 bases; bases with no gene match: 8. The CDR3 contains 16 residues. The CDR3 sequence is CASVDRGPRGANVLTF. DNA of the CDR3: TGTGCCAGCGTCGACAGGGGGCCAAGAGGGGCCAACGTCCTGACTTTC.

This clone was counted only a few times. V gene TRBV7-9 combines with J gene TRBJ2-1; TRBD2 is a possible D gene (5 bases). V dropped 5 bases and J dropped 8 bases, with 16 bases sitting between them. Per the germline V gene, CDR1 is SEHNR and CDR2 is FQNEAQ (reference sequence). The CDR3 totals 14 residues. CDR3 residues: CASSLTRGGDEQFF. CDR3 nucleotides: TGTGCCAGCAGCCTCACACGGGGTGGGGATGAGCAGTTCTTC. Supplemented by reference TRBV7-9 and TRBJ2-1, the full variable domain reads DTGVSQNPRHKITKRGQNVTFRCDPISEHNRLYWYRQTLGQGPEFLTYFQNEAQLEKSRLLSDRFSAERPKGSFSTLEIQRTEQGDSAMYLCASSLTRGGDEQFFGPGTRLTVL.

This clone appeared a few times. The rearrangement links TRBV6-5 to TRBJ2-7, with D possibly TRBD1 on 6 matching bases. CDR3 size: 15 residues. Trimming shortened V by 6 bases and J by 1 base, and 16 bases separated the two germline ends. In germline, CDR1 is MNHEY, CDR2 SVGAGI. The CDR3 reads CASRTGQSGSYEQYF. For the CDR3, the DNA is TGTGCCAGCAGGACAGGACAGTCGGGATCCTACGAGCAGTACTTC.

This clone was observed a single time. In DNA form, the CDR3 reads TGTGCCACCAGTGATGACTCAGGGAAAGGCTCCTACAATGAGCAGTTCTTC. The encoded protein is CATSDDSGKGSYNEQFF. V is TRBV24-1 and J is TRBJ2-1; maybe TRBD1 (5 bases). V was pared by 3 bases and J by 0 bases, with 14 bases between. The CDR3 spans 17 residues. Germline V gene sequence: CDR1 KGHDR, CDR2 SFDVKD.

V usage is TRBV12-3 or TRBV12-4 and J usage is TRBJ2-7; D call uncertain. There are 13 residues in the CDR3. V was pared by 2 bases and J by 3 bases, with 8 bases between. The CDR3 region is CASSLSPGYEQYF. In DNA form, the CDR3 reads TGTGCCAGCAGTTTATCGCCGGGCTACGAGCAGTACTTC.

This clone was observed once. An end of the junction differs from the germline gene, which may be a read error. The rearrangement joins TRBV7-3 to TRBJ2-1, with TRBD2 matching over 13 bases. Germline V gives CDR1 SGHTA, CDR2 FQGTGA. This CDR3 has 15 residues. CDR3 in amino acids: CASSLTSGGDNEQFF. The CDR3 DNA follows: TGTGCCAGCAGCCTAACTAGCGGGGGGGACAATGAGCAGTTCTTC.

This chain links TRBV4-2 with TRBJ1-1; D is possibly TRBD1 (5 bases). The V end was cut by 4 bases, the J end by 0 bases, with 15 bases between. CDR1 and CDR2 (germline): LGHNA, YNFKEQ. The CDR3 runs to 16 residues. CDR3 in amino acids: CASSPFKGQMNTEAFF. CDR3 DNA sequence: TGTGCCAGCAGCCCCTTCAAGGGGCAGATGAACACTGAAGCTTTCTTT.

This chain uses TRBV6-5 with TRBJ1-5, with D possibly being TRBD1 (6 bases). The CDR3 extends over 13 amino acids. Trimming cost V 8 bases and J 4 bases, with 12 bases left between them. CDR1 MNHEY and CDR2 SVGAGI come from the germline V gene. The CDR3 sequence is CASSGTQNQPQHF. CDR3 sequence (DNA): TGTGCCAGCTCTGGGACACAGAATCAGCCCCAGCATTTT.

This sequence joins TRBV5-4 and TRBJ2-3; D possibly corresponds to TRBD1 (6 bases). V was trimmed by 0 bases and J by 8 bases, leaving 13 bases between them. The CDR3 sequence is 14 residues long. Germline V gene lookup returns CDR1 SGHNT and CDR2 YYREEE (reference sequence). The CDR3, as DNA: TGTGCCAGCAGCTTGGAACAGGGACGTGGTACGCAGTATTTT. It codes for CASSLEQGRGTQYF.

The chain couples TRBV19 to TRBJ1-5; D remains unclear. Trimming took 4 bases from V and 2 from J, leaving 18 bases between them. CDR1 is LNHDA, CDR2 SQIVND, per germline (reference sequence). There are 17 residues in the CDR3. CDR3 in amino acids: CASSKAGRAVGNQPQHF. The DNA of the CDR3 is TGTGCCAGTAGTAAGGCGGGGAGGGCGGTCGGCAATCAGCCCCAGCATTTT.

J is TRBJ2-5 and V is TRBV5-1, with 15 bases matching TRBD2. CDR1 and CDR2 from the germline V gene are SGHRS and YFSETQ. V was pared by 0 bases and J by 4 bases, with 4 bases of the junction left unmatched. The CDR3 is 17 residues long. CDR3 region: CASSLAGLAGGIETQYF. The CDR3 nucleotides read TGCGCCAGCAGCTTGGCCGGACTAGCGGGGGGGATAGAGACCCAGTACTTC.